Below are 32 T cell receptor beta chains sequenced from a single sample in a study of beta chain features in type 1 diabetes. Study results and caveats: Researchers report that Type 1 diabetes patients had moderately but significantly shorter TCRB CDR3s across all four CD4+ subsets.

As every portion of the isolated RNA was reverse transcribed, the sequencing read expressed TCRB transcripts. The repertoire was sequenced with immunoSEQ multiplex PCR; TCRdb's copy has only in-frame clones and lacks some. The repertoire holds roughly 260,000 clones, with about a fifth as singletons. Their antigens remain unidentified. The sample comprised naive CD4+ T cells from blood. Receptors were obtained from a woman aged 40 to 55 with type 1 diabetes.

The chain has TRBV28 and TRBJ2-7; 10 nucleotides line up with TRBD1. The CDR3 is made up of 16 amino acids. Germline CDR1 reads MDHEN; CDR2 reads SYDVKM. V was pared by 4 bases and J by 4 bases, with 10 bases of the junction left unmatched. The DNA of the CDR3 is TGTGCCAGCAGTTCGGAGGGGACAGGGGAGATTTACGAGCAGTACTTC. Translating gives CASSSEGTGEIYEQYF.

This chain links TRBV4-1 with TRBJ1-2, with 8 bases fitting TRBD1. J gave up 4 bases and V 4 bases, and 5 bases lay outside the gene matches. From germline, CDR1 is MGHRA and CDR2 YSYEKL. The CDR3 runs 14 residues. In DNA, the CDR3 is TGCGCCAGCAGCCCGATGACAGGGGCCTATGGCTACACCTTC. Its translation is CASSPMTGAYGYTF.

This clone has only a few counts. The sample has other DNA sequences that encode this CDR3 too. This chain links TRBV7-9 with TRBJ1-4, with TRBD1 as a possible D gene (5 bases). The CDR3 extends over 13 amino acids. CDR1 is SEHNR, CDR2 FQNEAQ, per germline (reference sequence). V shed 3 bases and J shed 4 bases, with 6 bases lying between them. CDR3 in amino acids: CASSLGLNEKLFF. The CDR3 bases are TGTGCCAGCAGCTTGGGACTTAATGAAAAACTGTTTTTT.

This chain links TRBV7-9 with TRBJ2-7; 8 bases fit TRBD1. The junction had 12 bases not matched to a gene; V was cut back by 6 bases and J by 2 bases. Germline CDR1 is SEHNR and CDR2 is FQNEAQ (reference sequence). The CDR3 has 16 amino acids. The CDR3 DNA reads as TGTGCCAGCAGTCGGCAGGGGGCCCCCAACCCCTACGAGCAGTACTTC. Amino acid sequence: CASSRQGAPNPYEQYF.

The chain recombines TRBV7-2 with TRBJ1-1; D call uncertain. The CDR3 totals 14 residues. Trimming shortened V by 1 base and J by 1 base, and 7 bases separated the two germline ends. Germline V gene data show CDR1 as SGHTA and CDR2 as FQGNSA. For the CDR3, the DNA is TGTGCCAGCAGCTTAGGTACAACGAACACTGAAGCTTTCTTT. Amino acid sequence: CASSLGTTNTEAFF.

DNA of the CDR3: TGTGCCAGCAGCACCGGGACTGGGGGGAACACTGAAGCTTTCTTT. It is translated as CASSTGTGGNTEAFF. The chain carries TRBV9 and TRBJ1-1, with TRBD1 as a possible D gene (5 bases). Germline loops: CDR1 SGDLS, CDR2 YYNGEE. V was clipped by 4 bases and J by 1 base, with 14 bases between them. The CDR3 extends over 15 amino acids. Complete variable domain (other parts from reference TRBV9 and TRBJ1-1): DSGVTQTPKHLITATGQRVTLRCSPRSGDLSVYWYQQSLDQGLQFLIQYYNGEERAKGNILERFSAQQFPDLHSELNLSSLELGDSALYFCASSTGTGGNTEAFFGQGTRLTVV.

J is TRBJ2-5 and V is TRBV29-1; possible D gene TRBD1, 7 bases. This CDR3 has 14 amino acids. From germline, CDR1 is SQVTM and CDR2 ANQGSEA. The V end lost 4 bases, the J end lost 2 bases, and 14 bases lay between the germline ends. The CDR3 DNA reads TGCAGCGTTGTAAGGCAGGGGGGTCAAGAGACCCAGTACTTC. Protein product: CSVVRQGGQETQYF.

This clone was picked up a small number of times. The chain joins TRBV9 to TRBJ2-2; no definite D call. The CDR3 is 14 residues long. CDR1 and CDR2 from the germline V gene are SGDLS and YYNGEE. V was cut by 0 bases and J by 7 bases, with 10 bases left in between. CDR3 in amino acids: CASSVVGQNGELFF. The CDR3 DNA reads TGTGCCAGCAGCGTAGTTGGCCAGAACGGGGAGCTGTTTTTT.

The DNA for the CDR3 is TGTGCCAGCTCACCAGCCGGGACAGGGTTAAACTATGGCTACACCTTC. This codes for CASSPAGTGLNYGYTF. The rearrangement uses TRBV18 and TRBJ1-2; 9 bases align to TRBD1. The CDR3 extends over 16 amino acids. Germline V gene data show CDR1 as KGHSH and CDR2 as LQKENI. J was trimmed by 2 bases and V by 2 bases; bases with no gene match: 6.

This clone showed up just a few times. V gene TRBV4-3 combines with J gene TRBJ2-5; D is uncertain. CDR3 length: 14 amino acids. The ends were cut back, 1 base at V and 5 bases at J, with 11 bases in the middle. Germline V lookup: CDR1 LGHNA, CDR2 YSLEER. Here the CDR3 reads CASSQGQAEETQYF. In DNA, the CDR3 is TGCGCCAGCAGCCAAGGACAAGCAGAGGAGACCCAGTACTTC.

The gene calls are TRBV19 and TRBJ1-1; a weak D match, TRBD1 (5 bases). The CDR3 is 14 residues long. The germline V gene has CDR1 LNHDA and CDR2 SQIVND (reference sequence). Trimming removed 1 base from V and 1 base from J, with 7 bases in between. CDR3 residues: CASSIGTPNTEAFF. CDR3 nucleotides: TGTGCCAGTAGTATAGGGACACCGAACACTGAAGCTTTCTTT.

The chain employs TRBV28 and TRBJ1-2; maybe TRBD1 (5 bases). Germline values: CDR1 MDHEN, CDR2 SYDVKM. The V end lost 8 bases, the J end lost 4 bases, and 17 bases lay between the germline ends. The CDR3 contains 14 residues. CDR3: CASQAGEGLYGYTF. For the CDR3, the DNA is TGTGCCAGCCAGGCGGGGGAGGGCCTCTATGGCTACACCTTC.

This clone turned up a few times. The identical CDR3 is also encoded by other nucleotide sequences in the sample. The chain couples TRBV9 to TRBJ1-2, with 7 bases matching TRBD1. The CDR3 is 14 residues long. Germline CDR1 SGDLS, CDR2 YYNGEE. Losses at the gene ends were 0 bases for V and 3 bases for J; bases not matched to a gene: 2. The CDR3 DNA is TGTGCCAGCAGCGTAGGACAGGGAGACTATGGCTACACCTTC. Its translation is CASSVGQGDYGYTF.

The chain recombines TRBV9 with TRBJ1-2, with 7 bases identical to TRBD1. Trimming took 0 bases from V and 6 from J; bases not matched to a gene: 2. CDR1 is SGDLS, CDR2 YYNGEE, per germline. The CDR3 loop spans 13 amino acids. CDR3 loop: CASSVDTGDGYTF. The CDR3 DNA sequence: TGTGCCAGCAGCGTAGATACAGGGGATGGCTACACCTTC.

The CDR3 protein is CASKARGDSYEQYF. CDR3 coding DNA: TGTGCCAGCAAAGCGCGGGGCGACTCCTACGAGCAGTACTTC. The chain is built from TRBV2 and TRBJ2-7; D is possibly TRBD2 (6 bases). The V end was cut by 7 bases, the J end by 0 bases, with 13 bases between. Looked up from germline, CDR1 is SNHLY and CDR2 is FYNNEI. The length of the CDR3 is 14 residues.

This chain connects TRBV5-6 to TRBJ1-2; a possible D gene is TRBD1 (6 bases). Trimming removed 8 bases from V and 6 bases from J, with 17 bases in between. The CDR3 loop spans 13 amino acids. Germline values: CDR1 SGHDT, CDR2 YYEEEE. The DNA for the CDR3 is TGTGCCAGTAGGCCACCGGGACAAAATGGCTACACCTTC. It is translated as CASRPPGQNGYTF. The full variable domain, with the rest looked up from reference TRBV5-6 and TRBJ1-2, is DAGVTQSPTHLIKTRGQQVTLRCSPKSGHDTVSWYQQALGQGPQFIFQYYEEEERQRGNFPDRFSGHQFPNYSSELNVNALLLGDSALYLCASRPPGQNGYTFGSGTRLTVV.

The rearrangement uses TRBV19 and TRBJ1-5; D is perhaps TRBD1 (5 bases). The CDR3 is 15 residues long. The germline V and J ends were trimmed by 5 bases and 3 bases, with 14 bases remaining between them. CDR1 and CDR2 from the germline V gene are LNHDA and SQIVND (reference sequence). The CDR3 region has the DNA TGTGCCAGTAGTGCGGGGGAGGCCAACAATCAGCCCCAGCATTTT. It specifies CASSAGEANNQPQHF.

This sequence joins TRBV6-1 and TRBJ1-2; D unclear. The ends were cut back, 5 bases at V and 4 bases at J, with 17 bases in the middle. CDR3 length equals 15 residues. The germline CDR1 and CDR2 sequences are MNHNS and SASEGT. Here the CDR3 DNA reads TGTGCCAGCAGTCATCCCCCTAGCGGCCCCTATGGCTACACCTTC. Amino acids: CASSHPPSGPYGYTF.

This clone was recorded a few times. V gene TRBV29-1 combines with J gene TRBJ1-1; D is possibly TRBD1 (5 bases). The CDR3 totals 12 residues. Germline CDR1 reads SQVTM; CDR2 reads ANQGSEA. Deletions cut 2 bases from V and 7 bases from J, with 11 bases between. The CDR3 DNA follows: TGCAGCGTTGAAAGGGGAGGGAATGAAGCTTTCTTT. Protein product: CSVERGGNEAFF.

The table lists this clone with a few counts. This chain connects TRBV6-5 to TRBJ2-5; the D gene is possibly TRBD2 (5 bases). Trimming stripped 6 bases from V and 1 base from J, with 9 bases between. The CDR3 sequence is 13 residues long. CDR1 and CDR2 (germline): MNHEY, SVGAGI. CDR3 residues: CASRRAGQETQYF. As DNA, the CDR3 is TGTGCCAGCAGGCGCGCGGGCCAAGAGACCCAGTACTTC.

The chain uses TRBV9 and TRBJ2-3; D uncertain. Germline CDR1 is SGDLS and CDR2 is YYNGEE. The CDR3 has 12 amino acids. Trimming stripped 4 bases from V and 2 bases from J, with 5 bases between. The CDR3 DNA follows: TGTGCCAGCAGCCCACACACAGATACGCAGTATTTT. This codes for CASSPHTDTQYF.

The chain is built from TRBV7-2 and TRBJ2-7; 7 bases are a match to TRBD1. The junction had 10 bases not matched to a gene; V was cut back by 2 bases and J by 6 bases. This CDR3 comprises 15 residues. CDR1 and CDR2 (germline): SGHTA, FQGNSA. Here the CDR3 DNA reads TGTGCCAGCAGCTTATTTGGACAGGCAGGAACCGAGCAGTACTTC. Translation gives CASSLFGQAGTEQYF.

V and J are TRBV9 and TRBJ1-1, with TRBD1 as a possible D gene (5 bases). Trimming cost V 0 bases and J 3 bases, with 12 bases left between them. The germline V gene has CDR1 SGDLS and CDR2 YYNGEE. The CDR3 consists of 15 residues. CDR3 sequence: CASSVGPDSYTEAFF. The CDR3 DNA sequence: TGTGCCAGCAGCGTAGGACCCGACAGTTACACTGAAGCTTTCTTT.

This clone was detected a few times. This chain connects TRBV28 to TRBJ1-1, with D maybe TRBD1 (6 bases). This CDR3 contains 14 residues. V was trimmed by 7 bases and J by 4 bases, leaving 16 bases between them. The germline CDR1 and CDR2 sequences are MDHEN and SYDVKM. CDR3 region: CASTLYRAGTEAFF. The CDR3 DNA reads TGTGCCAGCACCCTTTACAGGGCGGGCACTGAAGCTTTCTTT.

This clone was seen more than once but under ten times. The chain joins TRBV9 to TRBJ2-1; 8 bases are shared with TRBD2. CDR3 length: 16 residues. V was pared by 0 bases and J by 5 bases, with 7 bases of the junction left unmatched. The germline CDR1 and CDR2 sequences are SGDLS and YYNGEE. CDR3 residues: CASSVASSGSHNEQFF. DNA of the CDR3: TGTGCCAGCAGCGTAGCCTCAAGCGGGAGTCACAATGAGCAGTTCTTC.

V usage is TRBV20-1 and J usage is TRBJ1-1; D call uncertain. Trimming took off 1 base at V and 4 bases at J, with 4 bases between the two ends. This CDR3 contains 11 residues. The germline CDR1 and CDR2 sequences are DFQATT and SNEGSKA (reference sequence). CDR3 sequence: CSARAVTEAFF. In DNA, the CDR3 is TGCAGTGCTAGAGCAGTCACTGAAGCTTTCTTT.

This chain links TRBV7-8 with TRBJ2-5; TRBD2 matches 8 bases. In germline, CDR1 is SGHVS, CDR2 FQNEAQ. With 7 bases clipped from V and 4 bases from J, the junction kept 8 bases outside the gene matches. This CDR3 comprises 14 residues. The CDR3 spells CASTGGEEGETQYF. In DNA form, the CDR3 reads TGTGCCAGCACCGGGGGGGAGGAAGGAGAGACCCAGTACTTC.

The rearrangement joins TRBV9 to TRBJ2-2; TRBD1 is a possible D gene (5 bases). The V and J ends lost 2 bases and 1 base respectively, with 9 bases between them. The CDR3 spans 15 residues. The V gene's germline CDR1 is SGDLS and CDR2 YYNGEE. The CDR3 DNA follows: TGTGCCAGCAGCGTGGGTCAGGGGAACACCGGGGAGCTGTTTTTT. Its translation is CASSVGQGNTGELFF.

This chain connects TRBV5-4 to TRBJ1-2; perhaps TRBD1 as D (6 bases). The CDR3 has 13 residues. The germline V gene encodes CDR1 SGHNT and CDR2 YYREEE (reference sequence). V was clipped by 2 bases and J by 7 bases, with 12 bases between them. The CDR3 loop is CASSFRGGVGYTF. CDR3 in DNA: TGTGCCAGCAGCTTCAGAGGGGGAGTTGGCTACACCTTC.

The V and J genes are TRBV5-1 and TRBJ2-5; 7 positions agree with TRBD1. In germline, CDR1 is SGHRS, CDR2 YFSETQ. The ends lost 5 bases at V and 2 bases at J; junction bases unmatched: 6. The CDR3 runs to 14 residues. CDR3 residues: CASSTGTAQETQYF. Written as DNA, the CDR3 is TGCGCCAGCAGTACTGGGACAGCGCAAGAGACCCAGTACTTC.

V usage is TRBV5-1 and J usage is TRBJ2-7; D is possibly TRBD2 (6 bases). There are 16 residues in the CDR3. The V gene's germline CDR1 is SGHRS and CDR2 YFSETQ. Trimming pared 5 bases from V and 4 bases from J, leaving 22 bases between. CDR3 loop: CASSKSAVGRGYEQYF. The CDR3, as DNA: TGCGCCAGCAGTAAATCGGCGGTCGGGAGAGGGTACGAGCAGTACTTC.

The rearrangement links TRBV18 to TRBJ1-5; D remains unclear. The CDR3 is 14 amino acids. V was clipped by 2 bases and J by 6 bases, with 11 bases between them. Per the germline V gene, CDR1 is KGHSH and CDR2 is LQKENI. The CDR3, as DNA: TGTGCCAGCTCACCAGTTGGGGAGGGTCAGCCCCAGCATTTT. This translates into CASSPVGEGQPQHF.